This T cell receptor beta chain was observed in a study of T cells in Graves' hyperthyroidism and ophthalmopathy (dated by TCRdb to the late 2010s). With respect to the entire study: Peripheral blood was collected at initial diagnosis, before any treatment. To identify distinguishing TCR V-J signatures, a discovery cohort of about a hundred patients was used, comprising some 45 with Graves' ophthalmopathy and 57 with stable Graves' hyperthyroidism. Whether ophthalmopathy could be predicted prospectively was tested in an independent validation cohort made up of about 20 hyperthyroidism patients plus 17 patients who later progressed to ophthalmopathy. The roughly 100 discovery patients were randomly split 7:3 into training and test sets. Thyroid tissue and blood T-cell repertoires from roughly 6 Graves' hyperthyroidism patients were also compared in the study. After blood sampling, hyperthyroidism patients were treated with methimazole at a starting dose of 30 mg daily, and ophthalmopathy patients were treated with high-dose intravenous methylprednisolone. The paper describes TCR Vbeta CDR3 sequencing of 140 or so peripheral blood samples, made up of 43 ophthalmopathy patients, roughly 72 hyperthyroidism patients and some 17 progressor patients. Broad study findings and their caveats: During validation, the model predicted progression to ophthalmopathy a median of around 6 months ahead of onset, with almost 71% sensitivity and 72.22% specificity. Sample size was not statistically predetermined, and blinding of investigators to group allocation was not performed. Ophthalmopathy was separated from stable hyperthyroidism by a 13 V-J signature model, with over 85% sensitivity and about 84% specificity obtained in cross-validation and 80%/75% obtained in testing. Most expanded thyroid clonotypes (frequency above 0.001) were also detected in blood, a finding suggesting that blood repertoires may reflect thyroid immune responses.

The table lists this clonotype with many counts. Its antigen has not been determined. Qualities for individual bases were not recorded, and no much larger clone is one base off. The TCR beta CDR3 regions were amplified from RNA transcripts. The TCR CDR3 was subjected to a first round of RT-PCR using the HTBI primer set and the Qiagen OneStep RT-PCR kit. The libraries were constructed in a second round of multiplex PCR and then size-selected and purified. Sequencing of the libraries was done on an Illumina HiSeq2000 using paired-end 100 bp reads. Turning to the authors' computational methods: Raw data were processed with SOAPnuke, discarding reads with adapters, uncalled bases, mean Phred below 15, or no exact constant-primer or identifier match. COPE v1.2.5 was used to merge high-quality paired reads, and clonotypes were defined as unique nucleotide sequences. MiTCR v1.1 was used to align the clonotypes against IMGT TRBV, TRBD and TRBJ reference segments. The analysis was restricted to V-J combinations with a frequency above 0.0001, which together covered 99.2% of the repertoires. The TCS score was defined as the ratio of F50 (clonal expansion) to E x V (chaos), calculated using BLOSUM62-based TCRdist between CDR3 peptides within each V-J. Welch's t-statistics and random forest reduced around 510 V-J features to about 12, which were used in a naive Bayes classifier (R e1071). The public reads were reprocessed in TCRdb via fastp at Q25 and MiXCR, keeping in-frame beta chains. Each record represents a unique CDR3 protein, reported with the most common genes and DNA among its rows. These V and J calls derive from TCRdb rather than the authors' analysis. This sample holds roughly 200,000 distinct CDR3 sequences; around 18% were observed only once. The top ten constitute just under 45% of the sample.

Stable Graves' hyperthyroidism was defined as no progression to ophthalmopathy during 18 months of follow-up. Hyperthyroidism patients were aged 18 to 65 years and newly diagnosed, with disease duration of less than 2 months. Any patient with an uncontrolled infection, another autoimmune disease, pregnancy or lactation was excluded. Clinical symptoms, serum thyroxine and TRAb, thyroid ultrasound, and orbital computed tomography formed the basis for the diagnoses. PBMCs were separated from 7.5 to 10 ml of fresh peripheral blood using Ficoll-Paque density gradient centrifugation. Total RNA was extracted with Trizol reagent, and quality was checked on an Agilent 2100 Bioanalyzer. The germline V gene provides CDR1 MDHEN and CDR2 SYDVKM. The CDR3 contains 13 residues, cysteine and phenylalanine counted. Of the read, only the CDR3 DNA is kept; its 39 bases are in frame from base 1. Cut back by 7 bases and 1 base, the V and J ends lie 11 bases apart.

The rearranged chain carries TRBV28 and TRBJ2-7; a tentative D match to TRBD2 spans 5 bases. The sequence derives from a man aged 40-50 years with Graves' hyperthyroidism. Input material: blood. The DNA reads TGTGCCAGCAATCGAGGAGGTTCCTACGAGCAGTACTTC. The translation is CASNRGGSYEQYF.